Given below is one T cell receptor (beta chain) in context. This sample is drawn from a study of tumor-infiltrating lymphocytes in primary liver carcinoma. Study in general: The patients comprised men and women between the ages of 30 and 69 years. Regardless of tissue type, samples showed similar yields of roughly 3.5 to 7.13 million productive TCRbeta reads.

This CDR3 is built from 15 residues. Looked up from germline, CDR1 is ENHRY and CDR2 is SYGVKD. Co-extracting RNA and DNA was done with 20-30 mg of unsorted bulk tissue as input. From 500 ng of total RNA, TCR beta-specific cDNA was reverse-transcribed using a constant-region primer. Construction of TCR beta libraries relied on three successive nested multiplex PCR rounds employing slightly modified ARM-PCR. Use of TRBV1-TRBV30 forward primers with a C-beta reverse primer characterized the first two PCR rounds, which lasted around 11 cycles each. TCRdb called the multiplex PCR reads again in MiXCR, with one record for every CDR3 protein. Of about 50,000 distinct CDR3 sequences in the sample, around 73% are singletons; the top ten hold around a quarter.

The sequenced material came from liver tumor tissue from sampling region 5. Subset here: tumor region T5, tumor centre. The chain is built from TRBV10-3 and TRBJ2-7; D is possibly TRBD1 (9 bases). This sequence originates from a man in his forties with primary liver carcinoma and hepatitis B virus infection. In nucleotides, the CDR3 is TGTACCACTCGGACAGGGGTCGGCGGGGGGTACGAGCAGTACTTC. As protein: CTTRTGVGGGYEQYF.